This T cell receptor beta chain was sequenced for a study of shared clonotypes between healthy human individuals (dated by TCRdb to 2019 to 2021). Broadly, across the study: Three men and two women, aged 18 to 49 years, made up the cohort. For each donor, three plates each were used for CD4 naive and CD4 memory, two plates were used for CD8 naive, and one plate was used for CD8 memory. Blood TCR repertoires of roughly five healthy adults were deeply sequenced to estimate repertoire size and the extent of clonotype sharing between individuals. To increase sequencing depth and limit assay-specific biases, different laboratories used diverse techniques to prepare libraries and sequence TCR repertoires. Leukapheresis yielded between about 0.94 and 8.9 billion PBMCs per donor. Overall results and qualifications from the work: Sampling was restricted to blood, and TCR repertoires in tissues likely differ from the TCR repertoires found in blood. Larger estimated clonotype richness was generally found for naive subsets than for memory subsets. The genetic and exposure-history diversity represented was limited by the small number of donors. Sharing across a few donors was observed for approximately 5% of naive CD4, about 4% of naive CD8, 2% to 2.5% of memory CD4, and around 0.4% of memory CD8 clonotypes. Based on pairwise subsampling, the degree of clonotype sharing among donors was expected to be affected by sequencing depth. Compared with non-shared clonotypes, the clonotypes found in all four sorted-subset donors had higher generation probabilities. Even with the large sequencing depth, rarefaction of the sorted-subset datasets indicated that sequencing was incomplete.

The donors were healthy, HIV-negative adults who had no recently reported acute infections or vaccinations. Every donor was a Caucasian adult living in Nashville, Tennessee, USA. Magnetic negative selection was used to enrich CD4+ T cells, after which naive cells were positively selected on CD45RA and the negative fraction became the memory subset. Blood was collected by leukapheresis, and PBMCs were isolated by Ficoll-Histopaque density gradient centrifugation and then cryopreserved in liquid nitrogen vapor phase. Analytical flow cytometry was used to check the purity and quantity of each magnetically sorted T cell population. Genomic DNA was isolated from each sorted fraction and quantified by UV absorbance on a Nanodrop 2000c. Trimming at the junction amounts to 6 bases on V and 7 bases on J, and the germline ends lie 13 bases apart. CDR1 and CDR2, looked up from the germline V gene, are MDHEN and SYDVKM. The CDR3 runs 13 amino acids, cysteine and phenylalanine included. Here the CDR3 DNA is all that survives: 39 bases in frame from base 1.

Regarding this clone: This clone's antigen is unknown. Per-nucleotide qualities are absent, and no much larger clonotype sits a single base away.

Using the deep immunoSEQ assay, TCR CDR3 regions were amplified from genomic DNA by multiplex PCR. For each cell subset, the extracted genomic DNA was distributed evenly across all wells of several immunoSEQ 96-well plates, and each plate served as one replicate. For sorted subsets, 200 ng of genomic DNA, equivalent to 25,000 to 30,000 T cell genomes, went into each replicate PCR. The purified libraries were quantified using a Qubit 3.0 fluorometer, sized with a Bioanalyzer 2100, and then quantified again using the KAPA Library Quantification kit. Every immunoSEQ 96-well plate was sequenced on a dedicated single-read 150-cycle Illumina NextSeq 550 flow cell. The original methods were these. Because the immunoSEQ output included only junctional sequences and no quality scores, the filtering could not be the same as the filtering used for full-length reads. To assign V/J genes and CDR3, sequences were annotated using PyIR, a Python wrapper for IgBLAST v1.9, with IMGT germline references. Reads were filtered out if the reads had weak V/J assignments (E-value above 1e-6), no CDR3, stop codons, out-of-frame junctions, or ambiguous translated residues. V3J clonotypes were defined as sequences sharing the same inferred V gene, J gene, and CDR3 amino acid sequence. Percentage overlap between repertoires was computed as shared unique clonotypes divided by the size of the smaller repertoire. Repertoire richness was assessed with RTK rarefaction, the Chao1 estimator, and Recon v2.1 estimates of unobserved clonotypes. Generation probabilities for all TCRbeta clonotypes obtained by the gDNA method from four donors were computed using OLGA. Drawn from immuneACCESS, this table holds only the in-frame rearrangements with V and J called that TCRdb kept. Clones are partly lost; checked studies trace under half to an unresolved V gene and leave the rest unexplained. V, J and clone size are those of that table, while D and trimming were read from the DNA. For this sample there are around 1.4 million clones; 98% to 99% appear just once. Over 0.3% of the sample is taken by the ten largest.

The TCR comes from a man aged 25-45 years in good health. Sample: naive CD4+ T cells sorted from blood. The label giving this sample's cell subset or site can be read as: CD45RA+ positively selected. The sequence is built from TRBV28 and TRBJ1-5; confidence is insufficient to name the D gene. The CDR3 region reads CASSPLSGQPQHF. The nucleotide sequence reads TGTGCCAGCAGCCCTCTTTCCGGCCAGCCCCAGCATTTT.